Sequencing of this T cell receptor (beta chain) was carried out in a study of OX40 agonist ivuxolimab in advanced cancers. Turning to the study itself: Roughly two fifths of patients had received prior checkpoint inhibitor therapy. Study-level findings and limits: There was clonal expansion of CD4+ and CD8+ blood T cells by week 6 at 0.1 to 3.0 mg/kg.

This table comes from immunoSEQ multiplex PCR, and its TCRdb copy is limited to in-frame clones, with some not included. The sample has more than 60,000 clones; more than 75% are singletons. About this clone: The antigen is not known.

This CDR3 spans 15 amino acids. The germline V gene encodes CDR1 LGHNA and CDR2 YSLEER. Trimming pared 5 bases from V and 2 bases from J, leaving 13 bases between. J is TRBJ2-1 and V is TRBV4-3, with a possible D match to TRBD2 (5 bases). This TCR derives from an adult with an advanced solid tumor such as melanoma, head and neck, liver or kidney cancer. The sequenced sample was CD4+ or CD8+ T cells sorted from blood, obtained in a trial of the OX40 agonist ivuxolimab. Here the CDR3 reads CASSTTRTTYNEQFF. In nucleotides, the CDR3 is TGCGCCAGCAGCACAACTAGAACCACCTACAATGAGCAGTTCTTC.